The sequence of this T cell receptor (beta chain) was determined in a study of Ad26.COV2.S vaccination and SARS-CoV-2 variants. Treatment indicated: around 19 received Ad26.COV2.S at low or high dose, single or two shots; roughly five received placebo; per-sample allocation not given. Specimens were obtained on day 63 following the first vaccine or placebo injection. This clone has only a few counts. Using immunoSEQ multiplex PCR, the repertoire was profiled, and TCRdb retains in-frame clones only, with some absent. The top ten clones hold around 3% of a sample with 300,000 to 400,000 clones, 80% to 90% of them seen once. The V end lost 2 bases, the J end lost 13 bases, and 12 bases lay between the germline ends. Germline-derived CDR1 and CDR2 are SNHLY and FYNNEI. The CDR3 is 12 residues long.

This sample comprised peripheral blood, obtained in a trial of Ad26.COV2.S vaccine versus placebo. The chain uses TRBV2 and TRBJ2-1, with D unclear. This receptor was taken from a person between 18 and 59 years old who received the Ad26.COV2.S COVID-19 vaccine or a placebo. CDR3 DNA: TGTGCCAGCAGTGAAAGAGCGTGGGAACAGTTCTTC. Translated: CASSERAWEQFF.